This passage covers 6 T cell receptor beta chains from one sample sequenced in a study of prognosis after radiotherapy for stage I lung cancer. The authors amplified TCR beta CDR3 from genomic DNA using two-round multiplex PCR. Primers targeting each individual TRBV and TRBJ gene were applied in first-round PCR. Using its own MiXCR run on the multiplex PCR reads, TCRdb lists one record per CDR3 protein. The top ten clones hold over 15% of a sample with 25,000 to 35,000 distinct CDR3 sequences, around 43% of them seen once. Sequences were derived from PBMCs, sampled before or after stereotactic body radiation therapy (not recorded which). The source is a donor aged 50 or older with non-small cell lung cancer.

In regard to this clonotype: This may be a read error: a much more frequent sequence differs by one nucleotide. The V gene is TRBV19, the J gene TRBJ2-2; D might be TRBD1 (7 bases). The CDR3 runs 14 residues. V shed 7 bases and J shed 10 bases, with 19 bases lying between them. Germline CDR1 and CDR2: LNHDA and SQIVND (reference sequence). The CDR3 coding sequence is TGTGCCAGTAACCCCGCAGGGGGGTCCGCGGAGCTGTTTTTT. Its protein is CASNPAGGSAELFF.

V usage is TRBV11-3 and J usage is TRBJ2-1; a weak D match, TRBD1 (5 bases). The V end was cut by 2 bases, the J end by 4 bases, with 12 bases between. The CDR3 is 15 amino acids. CDR1 is SGHNT and CDR2 is YENEEA in the germline V gene. CDR3 loop: CASSLMAGLYNEQFF. The CDR3 coding sequence is TGTGCCAGCAGCTTAATGGCAGGGCTGTACAATGAGCAGTTCTTC.

This clonotype occurred many times. The chain carries TRBV30 and TRBJ1-4; TRBD1 matches at 10 bases. There are 14 residues in the CDR3. Germline assignment: CDR1 GTSNPN and CDR2 SVGIG (reference sequence). After removal of 2 bases from V and 6 bases from J, the junction contained 3 bases not matched to a gene. The CDR3 spells CAWSTGTGDEKLFF. The CDR3 DNA reads as TGTGCCTGGAGTACAGGGACAGGGGATGAAAAACTGTTTTTT.

The V and J genes are TRBV5-1 and TRBJ2-2; 7 bases fit TRBD1. Germline trimming cut 0 bases from V and 14 bases from J; bases unmatched to any gene: 16. This CDR3 is built from 16 residues. The germline V gene encodes CDR1 SGHRS and CDR2 YFSETQ. CDR3 nucleotide sequence: TGCGCCAGCAGCTTGGATGGGGGACAGCACACCGGTGATCTGTTTTTT. This codes for CASSLDGGQHTGDLFF.

This rearrangement joins TRBV6-1 to TRBJ2-7; TRBD1 matches 12 bases. The CDR3 is made up of 15 amino acids. Per germline, CDR1 MNHNS and CDR2 SASEGT. J lost 3 bases, V lost 9 bases, and 9 bases had no gene match. Here the CDR3 reads CASTLGTGGGYEQYF. As DNA, the CDR3 is TGTGCCAGTACCCTCGGGACAGGGGGCGGCTACGAGCAGTACTTC.

About this clonotype itself: With a far larger clone one base away, a read error is the likely cause. The rearrangement links TRBV5-1 to TRBJ2-7, with 13 bases aligning to TRBD2. The better agreement between TRBJ2-1 and the DNA end casts doubt on the J call. Germline lookup yields CDR1 SGHRS and CDR2 YFSETQ. The length of the CDR3 is 15 residues. Written as DNA, the CDR3 is TGCGCCAGCAGCCCGGGACTAGCGGGACACTATGAGCAGTTCTTC. Translation: CASSPGLAGHYEQFF.